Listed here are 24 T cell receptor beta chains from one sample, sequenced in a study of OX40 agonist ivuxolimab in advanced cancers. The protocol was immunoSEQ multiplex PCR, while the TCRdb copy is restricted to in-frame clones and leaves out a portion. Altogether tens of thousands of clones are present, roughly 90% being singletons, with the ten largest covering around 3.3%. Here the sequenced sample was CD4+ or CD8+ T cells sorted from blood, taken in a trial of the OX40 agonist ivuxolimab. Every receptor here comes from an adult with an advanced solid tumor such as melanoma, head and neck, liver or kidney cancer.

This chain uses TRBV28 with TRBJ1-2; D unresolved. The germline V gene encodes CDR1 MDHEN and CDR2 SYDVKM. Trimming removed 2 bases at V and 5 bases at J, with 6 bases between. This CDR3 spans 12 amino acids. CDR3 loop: CASSLLGYGYTF. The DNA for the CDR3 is TGTGCCAGCAGTTTACTGGGTTATGGCTACACCTTC.

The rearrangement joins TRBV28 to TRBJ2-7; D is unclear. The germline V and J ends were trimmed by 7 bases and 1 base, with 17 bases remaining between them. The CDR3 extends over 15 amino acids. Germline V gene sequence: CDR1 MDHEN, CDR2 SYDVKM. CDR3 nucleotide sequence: TGTGCCAGCACACAAAGTTTAGGCGTGTCCTACGAGCAGTACTTC. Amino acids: CASTQSLGVSYEQYF.

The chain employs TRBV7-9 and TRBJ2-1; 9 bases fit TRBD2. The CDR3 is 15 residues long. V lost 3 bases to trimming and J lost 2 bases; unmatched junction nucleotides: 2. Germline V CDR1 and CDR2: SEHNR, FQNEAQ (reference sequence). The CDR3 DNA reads TGTGCCAGCAGCTTTAGCGGGAGCGCCTACAATGAGCAGTTCTTC. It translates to CASSFSGSAYNEQFF.

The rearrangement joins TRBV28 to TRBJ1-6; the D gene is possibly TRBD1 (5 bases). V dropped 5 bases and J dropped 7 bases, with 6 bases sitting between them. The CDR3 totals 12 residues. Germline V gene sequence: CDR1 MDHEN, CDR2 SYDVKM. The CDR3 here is CASSGANSPLHF. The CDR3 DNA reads TGTGCCAGCAGTGGGGCCAATTCACCCCTCCACTTT.

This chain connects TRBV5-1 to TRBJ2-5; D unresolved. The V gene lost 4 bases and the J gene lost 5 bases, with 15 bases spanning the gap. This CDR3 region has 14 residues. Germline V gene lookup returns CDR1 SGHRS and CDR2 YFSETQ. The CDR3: CASSPRGREETQYF. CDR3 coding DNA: TGCGCCAGCAGCCCGCGCGGACGCGAGGAGACCCAGTACTTC. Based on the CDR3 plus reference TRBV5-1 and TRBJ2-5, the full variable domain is KAGVTQTPRYLIKTRGQQVTLSCSPISGHRSVSWYQQTPGQGLQFLFEYFSETQRNKGNFPGRFSGRQFSNSRSEMNVSTLELGDSALYLCASSPRGREETQYFGPGTRLLVL.

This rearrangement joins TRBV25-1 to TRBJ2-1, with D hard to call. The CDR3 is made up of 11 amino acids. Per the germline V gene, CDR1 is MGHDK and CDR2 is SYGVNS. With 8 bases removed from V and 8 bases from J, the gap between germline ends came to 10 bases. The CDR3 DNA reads TGTGCCAGCTCCCCCCTCGATGAGCAGTTCTTC. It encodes CASSPLDEQFF.

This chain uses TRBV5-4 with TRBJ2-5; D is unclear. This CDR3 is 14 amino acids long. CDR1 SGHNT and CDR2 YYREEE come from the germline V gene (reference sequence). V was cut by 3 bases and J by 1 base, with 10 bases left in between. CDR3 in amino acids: CASSSPSAQETQYF. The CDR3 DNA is TGTGCCAGCAGCTCCCCGAGCGCCCAAGAGACCCAGTACTTC.

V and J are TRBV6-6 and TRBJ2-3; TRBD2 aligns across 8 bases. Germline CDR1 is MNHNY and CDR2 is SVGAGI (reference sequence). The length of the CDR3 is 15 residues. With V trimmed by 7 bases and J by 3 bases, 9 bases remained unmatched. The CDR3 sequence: CASTLSGSGTDTQYF. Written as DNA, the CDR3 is TGTGCCAGCACTCTAAGCGGGAGCGGGACAGATACGCAGTATTTT.

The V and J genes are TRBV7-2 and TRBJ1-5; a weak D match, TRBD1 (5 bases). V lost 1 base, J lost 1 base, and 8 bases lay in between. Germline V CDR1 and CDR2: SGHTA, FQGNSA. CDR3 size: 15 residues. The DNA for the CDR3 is TGTGCCAGCAGCTTAGGGGGGAGGAGCAATCAGCCCCAGCATTTT. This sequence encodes CASSLGGRSNQPQHF.

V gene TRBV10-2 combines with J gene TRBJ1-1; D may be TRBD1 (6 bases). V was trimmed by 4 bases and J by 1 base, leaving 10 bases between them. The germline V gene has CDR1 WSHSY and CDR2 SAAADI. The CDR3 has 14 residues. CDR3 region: CASSGTDGNTEAFF. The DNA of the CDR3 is TGCGCCAGCAGTGGGACAGACGGGAACACTGAAGCTTTCTTT.

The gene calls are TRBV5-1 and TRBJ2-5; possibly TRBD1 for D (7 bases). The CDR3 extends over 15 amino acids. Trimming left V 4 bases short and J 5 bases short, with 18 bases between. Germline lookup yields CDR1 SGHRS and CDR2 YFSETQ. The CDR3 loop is CASSLPGGGVETQYF. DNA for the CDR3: TGCGCCAGCAGCCTTCCAGGGGGAGGTGTGGAGACCCAGTACTTC.

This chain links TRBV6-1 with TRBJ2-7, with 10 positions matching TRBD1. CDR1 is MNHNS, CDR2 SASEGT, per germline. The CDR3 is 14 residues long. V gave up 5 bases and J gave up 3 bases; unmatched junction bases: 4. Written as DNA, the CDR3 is TGTGCCAGCAGTACGGGACAGGGGCTCTACGAGCAGTACTTC. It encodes CASSTGQGLYEQYF.

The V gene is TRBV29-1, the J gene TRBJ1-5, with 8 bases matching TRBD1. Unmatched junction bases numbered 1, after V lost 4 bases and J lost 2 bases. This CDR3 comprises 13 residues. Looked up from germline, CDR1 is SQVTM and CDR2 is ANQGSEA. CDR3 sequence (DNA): TGCAGCGTTGGGGGACAGGGCAATCAGCCCCAGCATTTT. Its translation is CSVGGQGNQPQHF.

The CDR3: CASRTGQVFSGNTIYF. CDR3 in DNA: TGTGCCAGCAGAACAGGACAGGTCTTCTCTGGAAACACCATATATTTT. The chain uses TRBV2 and TRBJ1-3; 7 bases match TRBD1. Germline-derived CDR1 and CDR2 are SNHLY and FYNNEI. The J segment lost 0 bases and the V segment lost 6 bases, leaving 8 bases of the junction unmatched. This CDR3 is built from 16 residues.

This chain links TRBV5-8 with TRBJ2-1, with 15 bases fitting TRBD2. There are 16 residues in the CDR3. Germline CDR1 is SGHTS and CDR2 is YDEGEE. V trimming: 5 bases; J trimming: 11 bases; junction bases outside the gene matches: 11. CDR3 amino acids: CASSGGLGTSGRKQFF. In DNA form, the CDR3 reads TGTGCCAGCAGTGGGGGCCTCGGGACTAGCGGGAGGAAGCAGTTCTTC.

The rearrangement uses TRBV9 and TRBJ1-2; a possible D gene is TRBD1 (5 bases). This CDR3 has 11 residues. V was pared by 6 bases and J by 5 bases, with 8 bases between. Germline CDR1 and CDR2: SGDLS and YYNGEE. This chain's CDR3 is CASMGGYGYTF. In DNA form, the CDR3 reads TGTGCCAGCATGGGGGGGTATGGCTACACCTTC.

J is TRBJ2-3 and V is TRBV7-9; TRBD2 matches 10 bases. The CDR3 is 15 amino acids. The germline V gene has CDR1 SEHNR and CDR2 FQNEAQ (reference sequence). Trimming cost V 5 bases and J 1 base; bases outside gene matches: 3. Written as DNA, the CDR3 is TGTGCCAGCAGCGCCGGGACTAGCGGCACAGATACGCAGTATTTT. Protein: CASSAGTSGTDTQYF.

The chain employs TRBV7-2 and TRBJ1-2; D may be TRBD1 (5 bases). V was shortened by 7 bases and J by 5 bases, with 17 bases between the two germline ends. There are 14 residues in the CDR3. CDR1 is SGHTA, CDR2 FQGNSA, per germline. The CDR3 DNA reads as TGTGCCAGCACCACCTCAACTGGGGCGTATGGCTACACCTTC. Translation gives CASTTSTGAYGYTF. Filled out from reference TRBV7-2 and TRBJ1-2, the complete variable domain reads GAGVSQSPSNKVTEKGKDVELRCDPISGHTALYWYRQSLGQGLEFLIYFQGNSAPDKSGLPSDRFSAERTGGSVSTLTIQRTQQEDSAVYLCASTTSTGAYGYTFGSGTRLTVV.

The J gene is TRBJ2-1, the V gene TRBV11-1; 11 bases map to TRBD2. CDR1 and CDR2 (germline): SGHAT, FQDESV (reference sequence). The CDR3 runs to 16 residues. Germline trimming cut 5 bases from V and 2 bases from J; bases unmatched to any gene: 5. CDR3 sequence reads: CASSGTTSGAYNEQFF. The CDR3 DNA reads TGTGCCAGCAGCGGAACGACTAGCGGGGCCTACAATGAGCAGTTCTTC.

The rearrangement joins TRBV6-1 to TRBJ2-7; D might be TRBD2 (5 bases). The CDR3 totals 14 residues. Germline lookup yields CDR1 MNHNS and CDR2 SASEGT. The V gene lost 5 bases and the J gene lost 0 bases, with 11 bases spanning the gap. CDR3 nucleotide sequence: TGTGCCAGCAGTTTGGACTGGAGCTCCTACGAGCAGTACTTC. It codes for CASSLDWSSYEQYF.

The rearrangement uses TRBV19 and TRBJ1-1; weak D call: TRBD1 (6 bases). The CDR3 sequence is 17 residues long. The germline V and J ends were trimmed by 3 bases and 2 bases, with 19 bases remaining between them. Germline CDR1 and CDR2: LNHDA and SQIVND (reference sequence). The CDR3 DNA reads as TGTGCCAGTAGTATTTATGTAGTGCAGGGGCCCAACACTGAAGCTTTCTTT. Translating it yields CASSIYVVQGPNTEAFF.

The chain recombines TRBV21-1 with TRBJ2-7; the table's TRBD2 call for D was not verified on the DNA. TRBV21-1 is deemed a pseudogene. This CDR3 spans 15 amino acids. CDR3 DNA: TGTGCCAGCACCCAACTGGGGGGGGACCCCTACGAGCAGTACTTC. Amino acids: CASTQLGGDPYEQYF.

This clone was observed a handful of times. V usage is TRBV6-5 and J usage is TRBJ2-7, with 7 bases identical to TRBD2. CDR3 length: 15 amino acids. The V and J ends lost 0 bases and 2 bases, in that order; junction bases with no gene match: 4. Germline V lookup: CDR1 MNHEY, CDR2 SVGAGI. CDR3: CASSYSGSGAYEQYF. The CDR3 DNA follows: TGTGCCAGCAGTTACTCAGGGAGCGGGGCCTACGAGCAGTACTTC.

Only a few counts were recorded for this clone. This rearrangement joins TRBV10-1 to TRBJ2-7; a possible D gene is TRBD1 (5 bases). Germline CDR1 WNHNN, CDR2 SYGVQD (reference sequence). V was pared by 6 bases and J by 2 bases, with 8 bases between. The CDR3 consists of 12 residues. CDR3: CASSQGTYEQYF. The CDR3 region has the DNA TGCGCCAGCAGCCAGGGTACCTACGAGCAGTACTTC.